The present T cell receptor beta chain was sequenced within a study of blood T cell repertoires in COVID-19 (dated by TCRdb to 2019 to 2021). About the full investigation: Samples covering the acute and convalescent phases of COVID-19 were provided by collaborators in the United States, Italy and Spain. Subjects who had been exposed to COVID-19, were actively infected with it, or had recovered from it provided the deeply sampled blood TCRbeta repertoires that made up the dataset. Samples were obtained from the ongoing ImmuneRACE study (first 160 participants) and from about 1,300 subjects provided by 6 global collaborators. The sample metadata nearly always contained a de-identified subject ID, COVID-19 status, age in years and sex. Where available, HLA class I and class II types were taken from metadata supplied by the sample provider and were not determined by assay-based typing. The prospective study material was composed of cDNA or gDNA derived from T cells, B-cell-depleted T cells, or PBMCs. The repertoires were made available in a free public database intended to serve as a resource for research on the immune response to SARS-CoV-2.

As regards this clone: Its antigen is unknown. Per-base quality was not reported, and no clone a single base away is much larger than it.

The immunoSEQ Assay, a bias-controlled multiplex PCR, was used to amplify TCRbeta CDR3 regions from genomic DNA. On the study's bioinformatics: Within the assay, amplification of reference gene primers was used to estimate how many nucleated cells each sample contained. To quantify the absolute abundance of each unique TCRbeta CDR3 rearrangement, sequence reads were collapsed and filtered. For each sample, productive Simpson clonality was calculated as the square root of Simpson's diversity index over productive rearrangements. The table comes from immuneACCESS by way of TCRdb, which keeps in-frame sequences with V and J called. Part of the clones is missing from these tables; in studies checked, under half for an unresolved V gene and the rest for unknown reasons. V and J calls and clone size come straight from that table; D and trimming were deduced from the DNA. For this sample the table gives approximately 170,000 clones, of which about 88% were detected only once. The top ten clonotypes cover 3.2% of the sample.

Its CDR3 holds 16 amino acids, cysteine through phenylalanine. Solely the CDR3 DNA is kept, with 48 bases framed from the first base. The germline V gene yields MNHNS for CDR1 and SASEGT for CDR2. Deletion took 2 bases off V and 1 base off J, with a span of 13 bases between the germline ends. Participants in the prospective study were enrolled through a virtual design, were aged roughly 18 to 90 years, and lived in fewer than 30 United States geographic areas. To assign participants to cohorts, the prospective study relied on clinical history that participants themselves reported in a screening survey and a study questionnaire. Recovered participants in ImmuneRACE Cohort 3 were defined by two consecutive negative NP/OP PCR tests, clearance by a healthcare professional, or resolution of symptoms. In the prospective study, mobile phlebotomists collected whole blood, serum and a nasopharyngeal or oropharyngeal swab from each participant. Participants in the prospective study had the option to provide additional blood draws and questionnaires over an approximately 2-month period. Prospective study blood samples were shipped either frozen or at room temperature before DNA extraction.

What the research found in general, with its limitations: Clinical and demographic metadata were provided uncurated, with the amount varying by source and participant.

The sequenced sample consisted of PBMCs or T cells enriched from blood (not recorded which). Recombination linked TRBV6-1 to TRBJ2-3; TRBD1 could be the D gene, as 5 bases match. The sequence derives from a woman in her twenties or thirties who had recovered from COVID-19. The CDR3 in this case is CASSERSRGGTDTQYF. The DNA reads TGTGCCAGCAGTGAAAGGAGTAGGGGTGGCACAGATACGCAGTATTTT.